Listed below are T cell receptor beta chains from one sample, sequenced in a study of response to subunit inactivated influenza vaccine. TCRdb reprocessed the RT-PCR reads with MiXCR, giving one entry per CDR3 protein. The repertoire holds 610,000 or so distinct CDR3 sequences, with roughly 15% as singletons. Sequenced here: PBMCs from blood, sampled about 13 days after vaccination. Receptors originate from a man aged 50-60 years who received an inactivated influenza vaccine. Both conserved end residues are part of each CDR3. The order of the fields is CDR3 DNA, CDR3 protein, D gene, clone size, V gene, J gene. A D gene is named only where the DNA matches it firmly. Some rows have no size entry. The others give once, few or many, or a class for an expanded clone.

cdr3_nt: TGCGCCAGCAGCTCCGACAGGGGACTCTCCTACAATGAGCAGTTCTTC; cdr3_aa: CASSSDRGLSYNEQFF; d_call: TRBD1; clone_size: many; v_call: TRBV5-1; j_call: TRBJ2-1
cdr3_nt: TGCAGTGCTAGGTGGGAGCGGAGCACAGATACGCAGTATTTT; cdr3_aa: CSARWERSTDTQYF; d_call: NA; clone_size: NA; v_call: TRBV20-1; j_call: TRBJ2-3
cdr3_nt: TGTGCCAGCAGAAGACAGCTGAGCTCTGGAAACACCATATATTTT; cdr3_aa: CASRRQLSSGNTIYF; d_call: NA; clone_size: few; v_call: TRBV12-3/TRBV12-4; j_call: TRBJ1-3
cdr3_nt: TGTGCCAGCAGCCAGACAGTTGTGGCCAACGAGCAGTACTTC; cdr3_aa: CASSQTVVANEQYF; d_call: NA; clone_size: few; v_call: TRBV3-1; j_call: TRBJ2-7
cdr3_nt: TGCGCCAGCAGCTTTTCGGGGCCCGGGACGGGGGAGCTGTTTTTT; cdr3_aa: CASSFSGPGTGELFF; d_call: NA; clone_size: few; v_call: TRBV5-1; j_call: TRBJ2-2
cdr3_nt: TGTGTCAGCAGCGTAGGGGGACTAGCGGGAGGTTTAAGCACAGATACGCAGTATTTT; cdr3_aa: CVSSVGGLAGGLSTDTQYF; d_call: TRBD2; clone_size: once; v_call: TRBV9; j_call: TRBJ2-3
cdr3_nt: TGTGCCACCAGTGATCCTGTGGGGGGACAATCGAGCGGCAATGAGCAGTTCTTC; cdr3_aa: CATSDPVGGQSSGNEQFF; d_call: NA; clone_size: NA; v_call: TRBV24-1; j_call: TRBJ2-1
cdr3_nt: TGTGCCATCAGAGGCGAGAGATGGTATGGCTACACCTTC; cdr3_aa: CAIRGERWYGYTF; d_call: NA; clone_size: many; v_call: TRBV10-3; j_call: TRBJ1-2
cdr3_nt: TGTGCCAGCAGCTTTACCCCGAACACCGGGGAGCTGTTTTTT; cdr3_aa: CASSFTPNTGELFF; d_call: NA; clone_size: few; v_call: TRBV11-2; j_call: TRBJ2-2
cdr3_nt: TGTGCCAGCAGCTCAGTTGACCAGCACTATAGCAATCAGCCCCAGCATTTT; cdr3_aa: CASSSVDQHYSNQPQHF; d_call: NA; clone_size: few; v_call: TRBV28; j_call: TRBJ1-5
cdr3_nt: TGCGCCAGCAGCCAGGAGACCTGGGACAGGTCCACCTACGAGCAGTACTTC; cdr3_aa: CASSQETWDRSTYEQYF; d_call: TRBD1; clone_size: few; v_call: TRBV4-3; j_call: TRBJ2-7
cdr3_nt: TGTGCCAGCAGCTTAAAAGGACAGGGAGTTTACAATGAGCAGTTCTTC; cdr3_aa: CASSLKGQGVYNEQFF; d_call: TRBD1; clone_size: few; v_call: TRBV5-6; j_call: TRBJ2-1
cdr3_nt: TGTGCCAGCAGCCCGGGACTAGTCTCCGACGAGCAGTACTTC; cdr3_aa: CASSPGLVSDEQYF; d_call: TRBD2; clone_size: NA; v_call: TRBV3-1; j_call: TRBJ2-7